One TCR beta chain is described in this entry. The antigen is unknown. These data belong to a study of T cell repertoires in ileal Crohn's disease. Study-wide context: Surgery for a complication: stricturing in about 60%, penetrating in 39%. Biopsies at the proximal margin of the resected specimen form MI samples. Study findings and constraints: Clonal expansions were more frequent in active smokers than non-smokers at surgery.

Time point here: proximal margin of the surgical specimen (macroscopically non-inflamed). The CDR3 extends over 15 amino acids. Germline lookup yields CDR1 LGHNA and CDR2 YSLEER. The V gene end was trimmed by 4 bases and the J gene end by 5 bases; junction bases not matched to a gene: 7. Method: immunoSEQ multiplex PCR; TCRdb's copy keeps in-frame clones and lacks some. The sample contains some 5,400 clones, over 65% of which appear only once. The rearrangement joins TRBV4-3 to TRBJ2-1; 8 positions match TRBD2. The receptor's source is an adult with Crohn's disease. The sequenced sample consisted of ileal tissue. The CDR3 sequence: CASSLVLAVDNEQFF. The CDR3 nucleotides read TGCGCCAGCAGCCTGGTACTAGCGGTGGACAATGAGCAGTTCTTC.